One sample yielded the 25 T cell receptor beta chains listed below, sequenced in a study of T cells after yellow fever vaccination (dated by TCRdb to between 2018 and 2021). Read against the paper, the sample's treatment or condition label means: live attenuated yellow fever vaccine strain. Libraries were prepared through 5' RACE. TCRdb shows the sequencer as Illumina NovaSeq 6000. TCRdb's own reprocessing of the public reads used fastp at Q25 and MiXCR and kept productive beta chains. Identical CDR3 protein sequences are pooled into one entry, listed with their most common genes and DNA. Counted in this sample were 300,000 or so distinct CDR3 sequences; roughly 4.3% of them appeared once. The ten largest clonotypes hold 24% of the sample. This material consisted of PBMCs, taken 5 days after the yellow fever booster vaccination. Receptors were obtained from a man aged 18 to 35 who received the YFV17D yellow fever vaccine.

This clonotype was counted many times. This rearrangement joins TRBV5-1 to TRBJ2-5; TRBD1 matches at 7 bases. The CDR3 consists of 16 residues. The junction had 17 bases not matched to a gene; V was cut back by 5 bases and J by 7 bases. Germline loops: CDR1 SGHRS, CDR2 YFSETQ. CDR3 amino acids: CASRFSSSRGKVTQYF. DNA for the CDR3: TGCGCCAGCAGGTTCTCGAGTTCCAGGGGGAAGGTGACCCAGTACTTC.

Written as DNA, the CDR3 is TGCAGTGCTAGAGGGTCGAGCGGGAAACATCAGCCCCAGCATTTT. Translation: CSARGSSGKHQPQHF. The chain joins TRBV20-1 to TRBJ1-5; D is ambiguous. CDR1 is DFQATT and CDR2 is SNEGSKA in the germline V gene (reference sequence). The V and J ends lost 1 base and 5 bases respectively, with 15 bases between them. The CDR3 is 15 amino acids.

This CDR3 reads CASSSAGHTEAFF. The DNA for the CDR3 is TGTGCCAGCAGCTCCGCGGGACACACTGAAGCTTTCTTT. The rearrangement joins TRBV6-5 to TRBJ1-1; D may be TRBD1 (5 bases). Germline V gene sequence: CDR1 MNHEY, CDR2 SVGAGI. The CDR3 totals 13 residues. Trimming cost V 6 bases and J 3 bases, with 11 bases left between them.

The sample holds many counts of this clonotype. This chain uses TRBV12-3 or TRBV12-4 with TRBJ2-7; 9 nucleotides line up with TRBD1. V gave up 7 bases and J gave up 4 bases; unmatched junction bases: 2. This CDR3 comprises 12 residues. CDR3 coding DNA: TGTGCCAGCACTGGGACAGGGTACGAGCAGTACTTC. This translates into CASTGTGYEQYF.

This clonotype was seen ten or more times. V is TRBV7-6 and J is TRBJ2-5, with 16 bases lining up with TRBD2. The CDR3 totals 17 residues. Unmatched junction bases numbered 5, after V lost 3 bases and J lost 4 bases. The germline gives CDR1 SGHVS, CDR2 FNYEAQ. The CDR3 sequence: CASSFPGLAGGGETQYF. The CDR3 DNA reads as TGTGCCAGCAGCTTCCCGGGACTAGCGGGGGGGGGAGAGACCCAGTACTTC. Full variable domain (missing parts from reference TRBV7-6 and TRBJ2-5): GAGVSQSPRYKVTKRGQDVALRCDPISGHVSLYWYRQALGQGPEFLTYFNYEAQQDKSGLPNDRFSAERPEGSISTLTIQRTEQRDSAMYRCASSFPGLAGGGETQYFGPGTRLLVL.

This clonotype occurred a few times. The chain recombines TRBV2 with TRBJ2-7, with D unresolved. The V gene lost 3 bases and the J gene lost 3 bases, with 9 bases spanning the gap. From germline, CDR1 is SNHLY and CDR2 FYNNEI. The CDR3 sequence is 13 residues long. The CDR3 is CASSDTQYYEQYV. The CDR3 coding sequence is TGTGCCAGCAGTGACACCCAATACTACGAGCAGTACGTC.

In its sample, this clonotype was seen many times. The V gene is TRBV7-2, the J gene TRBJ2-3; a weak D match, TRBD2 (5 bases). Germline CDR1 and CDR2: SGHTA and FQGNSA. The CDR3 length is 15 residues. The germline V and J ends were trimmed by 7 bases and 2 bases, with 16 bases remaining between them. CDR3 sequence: CASIKMAGFTDTQYF. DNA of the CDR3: TGTGCCAGCATCAAAATGGCGGGTTTCACAGATACGCAGTATTTT.

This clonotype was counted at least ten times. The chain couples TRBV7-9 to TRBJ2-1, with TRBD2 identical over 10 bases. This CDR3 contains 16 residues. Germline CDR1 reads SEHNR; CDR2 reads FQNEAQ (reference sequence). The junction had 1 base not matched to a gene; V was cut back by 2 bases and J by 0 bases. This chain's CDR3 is CASSLLAGVSYNEQFF. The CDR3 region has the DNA TGTGCCAGCAGCTTACTAGCGGGGGTCTCCTACAATGAGCAGTTCTTC.

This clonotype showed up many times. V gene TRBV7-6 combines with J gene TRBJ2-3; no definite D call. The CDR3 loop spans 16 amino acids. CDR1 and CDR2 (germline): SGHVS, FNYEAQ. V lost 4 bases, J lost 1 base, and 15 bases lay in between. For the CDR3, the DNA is TGTGCCAGCAGCTCCCCCACCGGACCCGGCACAGATACGCAGTATTTT. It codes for CASSSPTGPGTDTQYF.

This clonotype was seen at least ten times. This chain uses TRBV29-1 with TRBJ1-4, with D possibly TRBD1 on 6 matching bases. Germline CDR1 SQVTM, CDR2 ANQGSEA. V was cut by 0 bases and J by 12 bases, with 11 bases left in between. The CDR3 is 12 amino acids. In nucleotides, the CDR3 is TGCAGCGTTGAAGATCAGAGGGGGGAACTGTTTTTT. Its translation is CSVEDQRGELFF.

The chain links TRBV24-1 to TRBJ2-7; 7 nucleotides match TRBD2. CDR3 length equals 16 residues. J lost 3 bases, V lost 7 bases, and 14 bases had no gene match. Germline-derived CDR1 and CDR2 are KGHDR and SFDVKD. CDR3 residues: CATSPRRARGYYEQYV. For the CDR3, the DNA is TGTGCCACCAGCCCTAGGCGGGCGCGGGGGTACTACGAGCAGTACGTC.

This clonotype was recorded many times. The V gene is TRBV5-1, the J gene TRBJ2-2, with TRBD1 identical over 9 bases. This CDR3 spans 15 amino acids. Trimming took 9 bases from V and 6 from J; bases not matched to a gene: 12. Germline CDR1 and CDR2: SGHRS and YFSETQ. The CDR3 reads CATTPGQGSPGELFF. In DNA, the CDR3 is TGCGCCACAACCCCGGGACAGGGCAGTCCCGGGGAGCTGTTTTTT.

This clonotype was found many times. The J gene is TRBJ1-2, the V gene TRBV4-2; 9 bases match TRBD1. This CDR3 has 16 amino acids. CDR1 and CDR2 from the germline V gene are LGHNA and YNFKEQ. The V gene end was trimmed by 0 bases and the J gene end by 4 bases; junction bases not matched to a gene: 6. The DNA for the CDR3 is TGTGCCAGCAGCCAAGACCGCAAGACAGGGGGCTATGGCTACACCTTC. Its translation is CASSQDRKTGGYGYTF.

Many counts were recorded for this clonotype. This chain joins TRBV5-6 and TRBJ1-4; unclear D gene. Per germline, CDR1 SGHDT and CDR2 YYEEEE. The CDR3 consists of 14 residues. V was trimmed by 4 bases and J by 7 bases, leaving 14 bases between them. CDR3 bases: TGTGCCAGCAGCAATCCTGTGGATCCTGAAAAACTGTTTTTT. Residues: CASSNPVDPEKLFF.

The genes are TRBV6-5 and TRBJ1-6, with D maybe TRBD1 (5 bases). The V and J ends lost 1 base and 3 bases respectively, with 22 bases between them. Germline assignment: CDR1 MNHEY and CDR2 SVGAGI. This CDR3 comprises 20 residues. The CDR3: CASSYYPSRPTVGYNSPLHF. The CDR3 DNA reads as TGTGCCAGCAGTTACTACCCGTCCCGCCCGACAGTGGGCTATAATTCACCCCTCCACTTT.

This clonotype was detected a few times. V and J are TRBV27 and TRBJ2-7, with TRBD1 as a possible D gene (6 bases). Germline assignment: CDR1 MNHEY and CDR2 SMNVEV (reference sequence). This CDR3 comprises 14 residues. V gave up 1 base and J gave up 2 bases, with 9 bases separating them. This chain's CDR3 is CASSLLDRAYEQYF. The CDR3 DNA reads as TGTGCCAGCAGTTTATTGGACAGAGCCTACGAGCAGTACTTC.

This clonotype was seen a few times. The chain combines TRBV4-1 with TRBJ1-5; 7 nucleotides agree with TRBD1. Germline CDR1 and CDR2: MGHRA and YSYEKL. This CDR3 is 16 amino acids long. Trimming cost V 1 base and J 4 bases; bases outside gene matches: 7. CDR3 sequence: CASSQVPGGKNQPQHF. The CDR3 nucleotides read TGCGCCAGCAGCCAAGTACCAGGGGGTAAAAATCAGCCCCAGCATTTT.

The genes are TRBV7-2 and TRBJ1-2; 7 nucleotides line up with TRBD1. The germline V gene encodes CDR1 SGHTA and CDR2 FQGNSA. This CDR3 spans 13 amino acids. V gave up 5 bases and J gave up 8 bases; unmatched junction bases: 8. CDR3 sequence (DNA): TGTGCCAGCAGCGATTACGACAGGGCAGGCTACACCTTC. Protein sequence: CASSDYDRAGYTF.

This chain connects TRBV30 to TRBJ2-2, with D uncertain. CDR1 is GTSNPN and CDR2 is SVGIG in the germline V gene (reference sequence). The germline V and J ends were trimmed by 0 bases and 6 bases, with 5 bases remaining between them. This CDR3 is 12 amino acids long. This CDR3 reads CAWSVTPGELFF. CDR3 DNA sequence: TGTGCCTGGAGTGTAACCCCCGGGGAGCTGTTTTTT.

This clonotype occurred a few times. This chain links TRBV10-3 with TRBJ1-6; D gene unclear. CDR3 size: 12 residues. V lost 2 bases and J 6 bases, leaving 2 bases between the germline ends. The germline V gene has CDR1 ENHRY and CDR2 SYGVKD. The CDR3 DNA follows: TGTGCCATCAGTGAGAGTAATTCACCCCTCCACTTT. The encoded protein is CAISESNSPLHF.

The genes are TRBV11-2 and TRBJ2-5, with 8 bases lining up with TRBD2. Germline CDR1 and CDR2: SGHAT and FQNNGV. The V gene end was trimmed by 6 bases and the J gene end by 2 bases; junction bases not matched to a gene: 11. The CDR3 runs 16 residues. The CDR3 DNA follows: TGTGCCAGCAGGTCGCGGGCGGGGGGAGGACAAGAGACCCAGTACTTC. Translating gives CASRSRAGGGQETQYF.

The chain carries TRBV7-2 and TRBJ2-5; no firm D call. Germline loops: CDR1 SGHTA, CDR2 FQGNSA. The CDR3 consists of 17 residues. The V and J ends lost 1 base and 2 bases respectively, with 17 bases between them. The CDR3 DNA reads TGTGCCAGCAGCTTAGACAAGACATCCAATTATCAAGAGACCCAGTACTTC. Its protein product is CASSLDKTSNYQETQYF.

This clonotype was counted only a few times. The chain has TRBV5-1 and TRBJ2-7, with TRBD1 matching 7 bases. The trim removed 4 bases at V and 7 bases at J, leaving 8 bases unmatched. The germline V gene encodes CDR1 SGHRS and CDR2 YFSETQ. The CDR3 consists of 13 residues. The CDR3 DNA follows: TGCGCCAGCAGCCCCGAGGGACAGCTTGAGCAGTACTTC. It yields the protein CASSPEGQLEQYF.

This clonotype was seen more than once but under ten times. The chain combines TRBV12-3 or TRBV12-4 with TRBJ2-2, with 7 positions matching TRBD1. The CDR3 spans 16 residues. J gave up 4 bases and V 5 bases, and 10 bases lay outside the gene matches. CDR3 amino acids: CASSPQTGRVTGELFF. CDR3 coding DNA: TGTGCCAGCAGTCCCCAGACAGGGCGGGTCACCGGGGAGCTGTTTTTT.

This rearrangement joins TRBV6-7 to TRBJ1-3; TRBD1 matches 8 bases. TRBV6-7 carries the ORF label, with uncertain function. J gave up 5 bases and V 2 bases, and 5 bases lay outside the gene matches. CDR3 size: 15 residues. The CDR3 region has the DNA TGTGCCAGCAGTTACCGGAGACAGGGGCGAAACACCATATATTTT. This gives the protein CASSYRRQGRNTIYF.